These T cell receptor beta chains were read from a single sample in a study of Graves' ophthalmopathy and Graves' hyperthyroidism. TCRdb analysed the multiplex PCR reads with MiXCR anew, one entry per CDR3 protein. Here the sample spans nearly 400,000 distinct CDR3 sequences, approximately 16% being singletons. Specimen: peripheral blood. Receptors originate from a woman aged 18-29 years with Graves' ophthalmopathy. Each CDR3 is given with its conserved first and last residue. The D gene is left open where the match is weak. The size of a clone is reported for some rows only, either as once, few or many, or as a class for expanded clones.

J gene	D gene	clone size	V gene	CDR3 DNA	CDR3 protein
TRBJ2-5	TRBD1	many	TRBV6-2/TRBV6-3	TGTGCCAGCAGTCCAGTCCGGACAGGACCCAGACAAGAGACCCAGTACTTC	CASSPVRTGPRQETQYF
TRBJ1-2	.	many	TRBV7-2	TGTGCCAGCAGCCGGATGGCGTACGGAGAGTATGGCTACACCTTC	CASSRMAYGEYGYTF
TRBJ2-7	.	few	TRBV6-2/TRBV6-3	TGTGCCAGCAGACCTGACAGGATACTCTACGAGCAGTACTTC	CASRPDRILYEQYF
TRBJ2-2	TRBD1	.	TRBV28	TGTGCCAGCAGTATTGTCCGGGACAGGGGCTGGACCGGGGAGCTGTTTTTT	CASSIVRDRGWTGELFF
TRBJ1-2	.	.	TRBV20-1	TGCAGTGCTAGAGATGACGGTTTAAACTATGGCTACACCTTC	CSARDDGLNYGYTF
TRBJ2-5	TRBD1	many	TRBV19	TGTGCCAGTAGTACCGGACAGGGTCCTGTAGAGACCCAGTACTTC	CASSTGQGPVETQYF
TRBJ2-2	.	many	TRBV28	TGTGCCAGCAGTTCCCCTGGGCCGCTGTTTTTT	CASSSPGPLFF
TRBJ2-7	.	.	TRBV28	TGTGCCAGCACCCCTCGGAGGGGACACTACGAGCAGTACTTC	CASTPRRGHYEQYF
TRBJ2-2	.	.	TRBV6-2/TRBV6-3	TGTGCCAGCAGTTACGGTGGCGTGGGGGGGCCGAACACCGGGGAGCTGTTTTTT	CASSYGGVGGPNTGELFF
TRBJ2-5	TRBD1	.	TRBV20-1	TGCAGTGCGGACGACCGGGACAGGGAGATAGAGACCCAGTACTTC	CSADDRDREIETQYF
TRBJ2-7	TRBD2	many	TRBV11-1	TGTGCCAGCAGCCTTCCACCGGGACTAGCGGGAGGCGAGCAGTACTTC	CASSLPPGLAGGEQYF
TRBJ2-5	.	few	TRBV5-1	TGCGCCAGCAGCCCCGGGCCTAGCAGCGGAGAGACCCAGTACTTC	CASSPGPSSGETQYF
TRBJ1-1	TRBD1	.	TRBV9	TGTGCCAGCAGCATACAAGGACAGGGGGACACTGAAGCTTTCTTT	CASSIQGQGDTEAFF
TRBJ2-5	.	.	TRBV12-5	TGTGCTAGTGGTCCAAGTGGGGGGCAAGAGACCCAGTACTTC	CASGPSGGQETQYF
TRBJ2-7	.	once	TRBV6-1	TGTGCCACCAGGGTCGGCGGCTACGAGCAGTACTTC	CATRVGGYEQYF
TRBJ1-2	.	many	TRBV11-1	TGTGCCAGCAGCTCAGGAGTGTCTTGGGGGCACCCTCAGGATGGCTACACCTTC	CASSSGVSWGHPQDGYTF
TRBJ1-1	TRBD1	many	TRBV12-3/TRBV12-4	TGTGCCAGCAGTCGGGACAGGATCGGAACTGAAGCTTTCTTT	CASSRDRIGTEAFF
TRBJ1-6	.	many	TRBV12-3/TRBV12-4	TGTGCCAGCAGTTTGGGAAGGTCCTATAATTCACCCCTCCACTTT	CASSLGRSYNSPLHF
TRBJ1-2	.	many	TRBV5-1	TGCGCCAGCAGCTTGGCTGGGGGAGGGTATGGCTACACCTTC	CASSLAGGGYGYTF
TRBJ2-2	.	few	TRBV4-3	TGCGCCAGCAGCCAAGATTGGGCGGGAACCGGGGAGCTGTTTTTT	CASSQDWAGTGELFF
TRBJ1-1	.	many	TRBV6-1	TGTGCCAGCAGTGCGAATAGGAACACTGAAGCTTTCTTT	CASSANRNTEAFF
TRBJ1-1	TRBD1	.	TRBV12-3/TRBV12-4	TGTGCCAGCAGCTCGCGGACAGGGATGTCTGAAGCTTTCTTT	CASSSRTGMSEAFF
TRBJ2-5	TRBD1	many	TRBV7-6	TGTGCCAGCAGCGCCCGACAGGGTCGGGGCGAGACCCAGTACTTC	CASSARQGRGETQYF
TRBJ2-7	.	.	TRBV5-1	TGCGCCAGCAGCTTAGTCCTCCGGGACTACGAGCAGTACTTC	CASSLVLRDYEQYF
TRBJ2-7	.	.	TRBV5-1	TGCGCCAGCAGCTTACTACCCAGCTCCTACGAGCAGTACTTC	CASSLLPSSYEQYF
TRBJ2-7	TRBD2	many	TRBV7-2	TGTGCAACTACTAGCGGGGGAAGCTCCTACGAGCAGTACTTC	CATTSGGSSYEQYF
TRBJ2-7	TRBD1	many	TRBV7-2	TGTGCCAGCAGCTATGCCGGGACAGGGGGCTACGAGCAGTACTTC	CASSYAGTGGYEQYF
TRBJ2-7	TRBD2	.	TRBV6-5	TGTGCCAGCAGTTGGGGGAGCGGGGATTCTGAGCAGTACTTC	CASSWGSGDSEQYF
TRBJ2-2	.	many	TRBV27	TGTGCCAGCAGTTTATCGTCCGCGCAGGGAGCAACCGGGGAGCTGTTTTTT	CASSLSSAQGATGELFF
TRBJ1-1	.	many	TRBV12-3/TRBV12-4	TGTGCCAGCAGGGACCCAGGGTCGAACACTGAAGCTTTCTTT	CASRDPGSNTEAFF
TRBJ1-6	.	many	TRBV7-9	TGTGCCAGCAGCTTAGAGTCCTATAATTCACCCCTCCACTTT	CASSLESYNSPLHF
TRBJ1-5	TRBD1	many	TRBV6-1	TGTGCCAGCAGTGTGGGGAGACAGGGGCATCAGCCCCAGCATTTT	CASSVGRQGHQPQHF
TRBJ2-7	.	many	TRBV18	TGTGCCAGCTCACCAGACCTACGGGGCGAGCAGTACTTC	CASSPDLRGEQYF
TRBJ2-5	.	.	TRBV11-2	TGTGCCAGCAGCCATCCCCTGGGCTACAGGGTTAAAGAGACCCAGTACTTC	CASSHPLGYRVKETQYF
TRBJ2-2	.	many	TRBV7-2	TGTGCCAGCAGCTTGTTTGCGAACACCGGGGAGCTGTTTTTT	CASSLFANTGELFF
TRBJ1-1	.	.	TRBV5-1	TGCGCCAGCAGCGCGGGGGCACTGAACACTGAAGCTTTCTTT	CASSAGALNTEAFF
TRBJ2-7	.	few	TRBV4-1	TGCGCCAGCAGCCAAGTGGGAGGTACCTACGAGCAGTACTTC	CASSQVGGTYEQYF
TRBJ1-2	.	few	TRBV6-2/TRBV6-3	TGTGCCAGCACACATATGGAGAACTATGGCTACACCTTC	CASTHMENYGYTF
TRBJ2-7	.	many	TRBV30	TGTGCCTGGAGTCGACAGAACGCGGCCTACGAGCAGTACTTC	CAWSRQNAAYEQYF
TRBJ2-6	TRBD2	many	TRBV19	TGTGCCAGTAGGGTGTGGGCGGGAGGCTCCCACTCTGGGGCCAACGTCCTGACTTTC	CASRVWAGGSHSGANVLTF
TRBJ2-5	.	many	TRBV20-1	TGCAGTGCTAGTGGTAACAGCGGGGAGACCCAGTACTTC	CSASGNSGETQYF
TRBJ1-1	.	many	TRBV27	TGTGCCAGCAGTTTCTCGGCGGGTTCTTTGGGGTTTGGCACTGAAGCTTTCTTT	CASSFSAGSLGFGTEAFF
TRBJ1-2	.	many	TRBV28	TGTGCCAGCAGTCCCCCCGGGTACTATGGCTACACCTTC	CASSPPGYYGYTF
TRBJ2-7	TRBD1	.	TRBV6-5	TGTGCCAGCAGTTACAGGCCCCTCACAGGGGACGAGCAGTACTTC	CASSYRPLTGDEQYF